The rows below give T cell receptor beta chains drawn from one sample of a study of blood T cell repertoires in COVID-19. Clones were read by immunoSEQ multiplex PCR, and TCRdb kept only the in-frame ones, dropping some. The table shows over 200,000 clones, with 83% occurring only once. Sequencing was carried out using peripheral blood. These receptors all stem from a woman in her forties with active or convalescent COVID-19. CDR3s include the opening cysteine and the closing phenylalanine or tryptophan. A D gene is named only where the DNA matches it firmly. Only some rows state a clone size, as once, few, many or a class for expanded clones.

j_call	clone_size	v_call	d_call	cdr3_aa	cdr3_nt
TRBJ1-1	once	TRBV19	-	CASRWGEYTEAFF	TGTGCCAGTAGATGGGGCGAGTACACTGAAGCTTTCTTT
TRBJ2-7	few	TRBV12-3/TRBV12-4	-	CASRPNDRYEQYF	TGTGCCAGCAGGCCGAACGACAGATACGAGCAGTACTTC
TRBJ2-1	-	TRBV12-3/TRBV12-4	-	CASSPTSFPFF	TGTGCCAGCAGTCCCACTAGTTTTCCGTTCTTC
TRBJ2-1	-	TRBV4-1	TRBD2	CASSHSGGIEQFF	TGCGCCAGCAGCCACTCGGGAGGGATCGAGCAGTTCTTC
TRBJ2-7	-	TRBV29-1	-	CSVAIAYEQYF	TGCAGCGTTGCCATAGCCTACGAGCAGTACTTC
TRBJ2-7	once	TRBV5-5	TRBD1	CASSRTGATDEQYF	TGTGCCAGCAGCCGGACAGGGGCCACCGACGAGCAGTACTTC
TRBJ1-2	-	TRBV12-2	-	CASRYGTDRAEGYTF	TGTGCAAGTCGCTACGGAACAGACAGGGCAGAGGGCTACACCTTC
TRBJ2-1	-	TRBV7-2	-	CASSFPQGAYNEQFF	TGTGCCAGCAGCTTTCCGCAGGGCGCCTACAATGAGCAGTTCTTC
TRBJ1-5	-	TRBV27	-	CASSLSVVPNQPQHF	TGTGCCAGCAGTTTAAGCGTGGTCCCCAATCAGCCCCAGCATTTT
TRBJ2-1	-	TRBV7-9	TRBD2	CASSPQTSGAYNEQFF	TGTGCCAGCAGCCCACAAACTAGCGGAGCCTACAATGAGCAGTTCTTC
TRBJ1-4	once	TRBV6-5	TRBD1	CASRLQGQGEKLFF	TGTGCCAGCAGACTACAGGGGCAGGGGGAAAAACTGTTTTTT
TRBJ1-1	many	TRBV7-9	-	CASSLEGTMNTEAFF	TGTGCCAGCAGCTTAGAAGGGACAATGAACACTGAAGCTTTCTTT
TRBJ1-2	-	TRBV5-5	-	CASSLALRGGYTF	TGTGCCAGCAGCTTGGCTTTAAGAGGTGGCTACACCTTC
TRBJ2-3	-	TRBV7-8	TRBD1	CASSSEWTGSTDTQYF	TGTGCCAGCAGCTCAGAGTGGACAGGGAGCACAGATACGCAGTATTTT
TRBJ1-1	-	TRBV6-5	-	CASSYGEANTEAFF	TGTGCCAGCAGTTACGGGGAGGCGAACACTGAAGCTTTCTTT
TRBJ2-5	few	TRBV5-1	-	CASRIRGSETQYF	TGCGCCAGCAGGATACGAGGGTCAGAGACCCAGTACTTC
TRBJ2-5	few	TRBV5-6	-	CASSLGATGQQETQYF	TGTGCCAGCAGCTTGGGGGCCACAGGGCAGCAAGAGACCCAGTACTTC
TRBJ2-1	-	TRBV7-2	TRBD2	CASSQTGLAGNNEQFF	TGTGCCAGCAGCCAAACGGGACTAGCGGGAAACAATGAGCAGTTCTTC
TRBJ1-2	-	TRBV6-2/TRBV6-3	-	CASSYINAGYTF	TGTGCCAGCAGTTACATTAACGCGGGCTACACCTTC
TRBJ2-2	-	TRBV18	-	CATKAGGNTGELFF	TGTGCCACCAAGGCCGGGGGGAACACCGGGGAGCTGTTTTTT
TRBJ2-1	-	TRBV10-1	TRBD1	CASSEPGQGGNEQFF	TGCGCCAGCAGTGAGCCCGGACAGGGCGGGAATGAGCAGTTCTTC
TRBJ2-2	-	TRBV4-2	-	CASSQVTANTGELFF	TGTGCCAGCAGCCAAGTGACAGCGAACACCGGGGAGCTGTTTTTT
TRBJ1-6	-	TRBV2	-	CASTVRYNSPLHF	TGTGCCAGCACTGTGCGATATAATTCACCCCTCCACTTT
TRBJ2-1	once	TRBV5-8	-	CASSYNNEQFF	TGTGCCAGCAGCTACAACAATGAGCAGTTCTTC
TRBJ1-2	-	TRBV29-1	-	CSVEGDSGLYGYTF	TGCAGCGTTGAAGGGGATTCGGGACTCTATGGCTACACCTTC
TRBJ2-7	-	TRBV9	TRBD2	CASSVSLAGGEQYF	TGTGCCAGCAGCGTGAGCCTAGCGGGAGGCGAGCAGTACTTC
TRBJ2-7	-	TRBV7-8	-	CASSITGFSNEQYF	TGTGCCAGCAGCATAACAGGGTTTTCCAACGAGCAGTACTTC
TRBJ2-3	-	TRBV5-1	-	CASSRDSGRGTDTQYF	TGCGCCAGCAGCCGAGATAGCGGTCGCGGGACAGATACGCAGTATTTT